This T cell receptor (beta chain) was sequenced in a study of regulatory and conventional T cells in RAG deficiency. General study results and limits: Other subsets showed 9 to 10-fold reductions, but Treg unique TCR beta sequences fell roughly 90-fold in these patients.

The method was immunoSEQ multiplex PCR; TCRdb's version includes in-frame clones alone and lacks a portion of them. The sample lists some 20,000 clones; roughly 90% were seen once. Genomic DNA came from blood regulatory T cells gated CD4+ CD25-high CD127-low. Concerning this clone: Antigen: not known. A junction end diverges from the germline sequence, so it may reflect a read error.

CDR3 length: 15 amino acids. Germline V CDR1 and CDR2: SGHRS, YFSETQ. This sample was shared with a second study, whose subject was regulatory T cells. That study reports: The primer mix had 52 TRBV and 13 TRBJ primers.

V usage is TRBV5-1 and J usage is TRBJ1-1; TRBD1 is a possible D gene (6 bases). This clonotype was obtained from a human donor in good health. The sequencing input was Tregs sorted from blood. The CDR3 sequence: CVSSLLSGGNTEAFF. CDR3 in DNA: TGCGTCAGCAGCTTGTTATCCGGGGGCAACACTGAAGCTTTCTTT.